Each of the 9 T cell receptor beta chains below was sequenced from the same sample in a study of blood T cell repertoires in COVID-19. Some clones are missing from TCRdb's copy, which holds only in-frame ones; the method was immunoSEQ multiplex PCR. Found here are roughly 260,000 clones, roughly 86% of them singletons; the top ten hold about 2.7%. The sequenced material came from PBMCs or T cells enriched from blood (not recorded which). The receptors originated from a woman under 30 who had recovered from COVID-19.

V is TRBV30 and J is TRBJ1-1; D remains ambiguous. Germline V gene data show CDR1 as GTSNPN and CDR2 as SVGIG (reference sequence). The length of the CDR3 is 13 residues. The V and J ends lost 5 bases and 7 bases respectively, with 17 bases between them. CDR3 sequence: CAWEVGGSLEAFF. The CDR3 region has the DNA TGTGCCTGGGAGGTGGGAGGGTCTCTTGAAGCTTTCTTT.

CDR3 sequence reads: CAISVRPSYEQYF. The CDR3 DNA follows: TGTGCCATCAGTGTGCGGCCATCCTACGAGCAGTACTTC. The J gene is TRBJ2-7, the V gene TRBV10-3; unclear D gene. Trimming took 4 bases from V and 1 from J, leaving 8 bases between them. Per the germline V gene, CDR1 is ENHRY and CDR2 is SYGVKD. The CDR3 loop spans 13 amino acids.

The chain recombines TRBV2 with TRBJ2-5; TRBD2 agrees at 9 bases. CDR1 and CDR2 from the germline V gene are SNHLY and FYNNEI. This CDR3 has 14 residues. Trimming removed 6 bases from V and 2 bases from J; junction bases left unmatched: 4. DNA of the CDR3: TGTGCCAGCAGCTTTAGCGGGGGACAAGAGACCCAGTACTTC. It translates to CASSFSGGQETQYF.

The chain has TRBV2 and TRBJ2-3, with a possible D match to TRBD2 (6 bases). Germline-derived CDR1 and CDR2 are SNHLY and FYNNEI. V shed 1 base and J shed 2 bases, with 13 bases lying between them. This CDR3 is 16 amino acids long. CDR3 protein: CASSEGDGGLTDTQYF. The CDR3 DNA sequence: TGTGCCAGCAGTGAAGGGGATGGGGGACTCACAGATACGCAGTATTTT.

This chain connects TRBV30 to TRBJ1-5, with 7 bases aligning to TRBD1. This CDR3 region has 14 residues. With V trimmed by 4 bases and J by 1 base, 4 bases remained unmatched. The germline gives CDR1 GTSNPN, CDR2 SVGIG (reference sequence). CDR3 DNA: TGTGCCTGGACCGCGGGACAGAGCAATCAGCCCCAGCATTTT. It is translated as CAWTAGQSNQPQHF.

The gene calls are TRBV28 and TRBJ2-2; D is ambiguous. The CDR3 sequence is 13 residues long. The V end was cut by 6 bases, the J end by 4 bases, with 9 bases between. Germline V lookup: CDR1 MDHEN, CDR2 SYDVKM. DNA of the CDR3: TGTGCCAGCAGCCCAACAAGCACCGGGGAGCTGTTTTTT. It translates to CASSPTSTGELFF.

The chain joins TRBV28 to TRBJ2-3; TRBD1 aligns across 7 bases. V lost 2 bases to trimming and J lost 2 bases; unmatched junction nucleotides: 7. This CDR3 has 16 amino acids. Germline V gene data show CDR1 as MDHEN and CDR2 as SYDVKM. CDR3 amino acids: CASSLTGQAITDTQYF. The CDR3 DNA sequence: TGTGCCAGCAGTTTAACAGGACAGGCGATCACAGATACGCAGTATTTT.

The chain employs TRBV7-2 and TRBJ2-3; the match to TRBD1 covers 9 bases. Germline values: CDR1 SGHTA, CDR2 FQGNSA. V was pared by 2 bases and J by 4 bases, with 4 bases of the junction left unmatched. The CDR3 consists of 15 residues. CDR3 protein: CASSLTTGGPDTQYF. As DNA, the CDR3 is TGTGCCAGCAGCTTAACAACAGGGGGCCCAGATACGCAGTATTTT. Variable domain in full (rest from reference TRBV7-2 and TRBJ2-3): GAGVSQSPSNKVTEKGKDVELRCDPISGHTALYWYRQSLGQGLEFLIYFQGNSAPDKSGLPSDRFSAERTGGSVSTLTIQRTQQEDSAVYLCASSLTTGGPDTQYFGPGTRLTVL.

Turning to this clone: Other DNA sequences from this sample encode an identical CDR3 as well. This chain links TRBV4-3 with TRBJ2-2; D ambiguous. This CDR3 is built from 14 residues. The V gene's germline CDR1 is LGHNA and CDR2 YSLEER. The V gene lost 0 bases and the J gene lost 5 bases, with 7 bases spanning the gap. CDR3 sequence: CASSQDPRTGELFF. The CDR3 nucleotides read TGCGCCAGCAGCCAAGATCCCCGGACCGGGGAGCTGTTTTTT.